These T cell receptor beta chains were read from a single sample in a study of GPR56 and killer-like receptors on CD4 memory cells. TCRdb re-called the reads and gives one entry per CDR3 protein, without DNA. Recorded for this sample: just under 1,000 distinct CDR3 sequences. The sample taken for sequencing was memory CD4+ T cells from blood. The source is a human donor in good health. Each CDR3 is given with its conserved first and last residue. Fields, in order: CDR3 length, V gene, J gene, clone size, CDR3 protein. A clone size is listed for some rows: how often the clone was seen (once, few, many), or a class if it is expanded.

CDR3 length: 15
V gene: TRBV11-2
J gene: TRBJ2-7
clone size: medium-sized
CDR3 protein: CASTQSSGVSYEQYF

CDR3 length: 15
V gene: TRBV19
J gene: TRBJ2-5
clone size: large
CDR3 protein: CASNPSLGAQETQYF

CDR3 length: 16
V gene: TRBV11-2
J gene: TRBJ2-2
clone size: NA
CDR3 protein: CASSPVPGANTGELFF

CDR3 length: 14
V gene: TRBV5-6
J gene: TRBJ2-3
clone size: medium-sized
CDR3 protein: CASSWGFLTDTQYF

CDR3 length: 11
V gene: TRBV29-1
J gene: TRBJ2-7
clone size: medium-sized
CDR3 protein: CSAGQAHEQYF

CDR3 length: 13
V gene: TRBV7-9
J gene: TRBJ1-2
clone size: NA
CDR3 protein: CASSLAVPGGYTF

CDR3 length: 13
V gene: TRBV6-5
J gene: TRBJ1-1
clone size: NA
CDR3 protein: CASSITGPKPAFF

CDR3 length: 12
V gene: TRBV6-6
J gene: TRBJ1-4
clone size: large
CDR3 protein: CASSLGTEKLFF

CDR3 length: 16
V gene: TRBV12-3/TRBV12-4
J gene: TRBJ2-1
clone size: medium-sized
CDR3 protein: CASSPHGTSPKNEQFF

CDR3 length: 16
V gene: TRBV7-9
J gene: TRBJ1-4
clone size: medium-sized
CDR3 protein: CASSLAVPGANEKLFF

CDR3 length: 17
V gene: TRBV10-2
J gene: TRBJ1-4
clone size: medium-sized
CDR3 protein: CASSERDRVATNEKLFF

CDR3 length: 13
V gene: TRBV19
J gene: TRBJ2-6
clone size: NA
CDR3 protein: CASSVSGANVLTF

CDR3 length: 14
V gene: TRBV12-3/TRBV12-4
J gene: TRBJ1-4
clone size: NA
CDR3 protein: CASSSRGLVEKLFF

CDR3 length: 13
V gene: TRBV30
J gene: TRBJ2-7
clone size: NA
CDR3 protein: CAWSRGSPYEQYF

CDR3 length: 13
V gene: TRBV30
J gene: TRBJ2-2
clone size: medium-sized
CDR3 protein: CAWSVRLRGELFF

CDR3 length: 15
V gene: TRBV27
J gene: TRBJ1-1
clone size: medium-sized
CDR3 protein: CASNPRQGGHTEAFF

CDR3 length: 16
V gene: TRBV7-2
J gene: TRBJ2-5
clone size: NA
CDR3 protein: CASSLGGSTGTAAQYF

CDR3 length: 14
V gene: TRBV2
J gene: TRBJ2-3
clone size: NA
CDR3 protein: CASRNVGRKDTQYF

CDR3 length: 14
V gene: TRBV6-5
J gene: TRBJ1-1
clone size: medium-sized
CDR3 protein: CASSPDTWNTEAFF